These 5 T cell receptor beta chains came from one sample sequenced in a study of T cells in localized non-small cell lung cancer. Assay used: immunoSEQ multiplex PCR; TCRdb lists only in-frame clones, some missing. There are about 19,000 clones in the sample; over 80% occur only once, and 4% lies in the top ten. The specimen was peripheral blood, collected before any cancer treatment. These receptors were taken from a male donor at least 60 years old with stage I squamous cell lung carcinoma.

The chain links TRBV29-1 to TRBJ1-2; D might be TRBD1 (5 bases). The CDR3 extends over 10 amino acids. The V gene's germline CDR1 is SQVTM and CDR2 ANQGSEA. DNA of the CDR3: TGCACGGTGGGGGATGGAGGCTACACCTTC. It yields the protein CTVGDGGYTF.

This chain connects TRBV11-2 to TRBJ1-5; TRBD1 is a possible D gene (6 bases). Germline V lookup: CDR1 SGHAT, CDR2 FQNNGV. There are 13 residues in the CDR3. V dropped 5 bases and J dropped 7 bases, with 12 bases sitting between them. Here the CDR3 DNA reads TGTGCCAGCAGCCTACAGGGTGACCAGCCCCAGCATTTT. It translates to CASSLQGDQPQHF.

Worth noting for this clone: Other DNA sequences within the sample encode an identical CDR3. The chain uses TRBV30 and TRBJ1-2, with a possible D match to TRBD1 (6 bases). The CDR3 loop spans 14 amino acids. Germline-derived CDR1 and CDR2 are GTSNPN and SVGIG (reference sequence). The V end was cut by 0 bases, the J end by 2 bases, with 10 bases between. The CDR3, as DNA: TGTGCCTGGAGTGTTCAGGGGCCGAACTATGGCTACACCTTC. This encodes CAWSVQGPNYGYTF.

The rearrangement uses TRBV5-8 and TRBJ2-5; unclear D gene. The V gene lost 4 bases and the J gene lost 4 bases, with 8 bases spanning the gap. CDR1 is SGHTS and CDR2 is YDEGEE in the germline V gene. The CDR3 spans 12 residues. This chain's CDR3 is CASSPRAETQYF. The CDR3 nucleotides read TGTGCCAGCAGCCCACGTGCAGAGACCCAGTACTTC. The full variable domain, completed using reference TRBV5-8 and TRBJ2-5, is EAGVTQSPTHLIKTRGQQATLRCSPISGHTSVYWYQQALGLGLQFLLWYDEGEERNRGNFPPRFSGRQFPNYSSELNVNALELEDSALYLCASSPRAETQYFGPGTRLLVL.

The rearrangement links TRBV7-9 to TRBJ2-1; D gene uncertain. Germline loops: CDR1 SEHNR, CDR2 FQNEAQ (reference sequence). Deletions cut 5 bases from V and 10 bases from J, with 18 bases between. The CDR3 totals 14 residues. CDR3 nucleotide sequence: TGTGCCAGCAGCCCCATGGATGCCCTCAAGGAGCAGTTCTTC. It specifies CASSPMDALKEQFF.